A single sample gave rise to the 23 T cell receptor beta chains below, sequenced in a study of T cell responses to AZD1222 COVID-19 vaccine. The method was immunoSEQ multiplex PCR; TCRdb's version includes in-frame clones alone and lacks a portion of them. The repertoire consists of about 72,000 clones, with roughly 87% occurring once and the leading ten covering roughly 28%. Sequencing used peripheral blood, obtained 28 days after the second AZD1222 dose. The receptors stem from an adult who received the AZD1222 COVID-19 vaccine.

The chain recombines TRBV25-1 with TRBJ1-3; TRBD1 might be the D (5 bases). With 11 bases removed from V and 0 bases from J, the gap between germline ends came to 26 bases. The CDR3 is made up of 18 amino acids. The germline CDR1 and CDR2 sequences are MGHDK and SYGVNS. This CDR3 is CALSRMERGPSSGNTIYF. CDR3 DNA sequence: TGTGCCTTGTCCCGGATGGAGCGGGGACCTAGCTCTGGAAACACCATATATTTT.

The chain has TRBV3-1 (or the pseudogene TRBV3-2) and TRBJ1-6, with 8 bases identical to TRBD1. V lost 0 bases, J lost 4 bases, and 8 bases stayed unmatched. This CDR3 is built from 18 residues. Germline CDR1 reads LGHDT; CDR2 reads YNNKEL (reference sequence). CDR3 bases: TGTGCCAGCAGCCAAGAACTCGGGACAGGTAAGTATAATTCACCCCTCCACTTT. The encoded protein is CASSQELGTGKYNSPLHF.

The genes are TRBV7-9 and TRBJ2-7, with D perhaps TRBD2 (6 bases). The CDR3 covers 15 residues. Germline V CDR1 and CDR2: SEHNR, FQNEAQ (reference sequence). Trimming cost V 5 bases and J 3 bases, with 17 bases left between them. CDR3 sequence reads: CASSPAGGWSYEQYF. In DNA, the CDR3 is TGTGCCAGCAGCCCCGCTGGGGGGTGGAGCTACGAGCAGTACTTC.

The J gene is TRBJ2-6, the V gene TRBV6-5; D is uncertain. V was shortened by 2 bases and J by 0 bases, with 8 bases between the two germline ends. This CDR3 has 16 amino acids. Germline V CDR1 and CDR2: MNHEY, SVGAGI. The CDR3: CASSYGSPSGANVLTF. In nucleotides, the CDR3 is TGTGCCAGCAGTTACGGGTCTCCCTCTGGGGCCAACGTCCTGACTTTC.

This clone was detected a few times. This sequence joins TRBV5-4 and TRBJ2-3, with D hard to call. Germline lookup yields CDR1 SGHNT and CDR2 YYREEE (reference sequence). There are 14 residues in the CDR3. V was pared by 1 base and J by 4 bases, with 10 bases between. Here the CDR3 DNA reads TGTGCCAGCAGCTTGCCCAGTGCAGCAGATACGCAGTATTTT. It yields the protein CASSLPSAADTQYF.

CDR3 region: CASSFQSSYEQYF. The CDR3, as DNA: TGTGCCAGCAGCTTCCAGAGCTCCTACGAGCAGTACTTC. The V gene is TRBV7-2, the J gene TRBJ2-7; D is unclear. Germline values: CDR1 SGHTA, CDR2 FQGNSA. The CDR3 runs 13 residues. Trimming removed 3 bases from V and 0 bases from J, with 6 bases in between.

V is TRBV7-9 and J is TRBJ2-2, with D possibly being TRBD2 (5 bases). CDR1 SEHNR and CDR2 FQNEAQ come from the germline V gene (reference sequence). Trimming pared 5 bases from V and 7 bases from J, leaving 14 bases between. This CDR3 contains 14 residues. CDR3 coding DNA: TGTGCCAGCAGCCAAGTGAGGGCTGGCGGGGAGCTGTTTTTT. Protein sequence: CASSQVRAGGELFF.

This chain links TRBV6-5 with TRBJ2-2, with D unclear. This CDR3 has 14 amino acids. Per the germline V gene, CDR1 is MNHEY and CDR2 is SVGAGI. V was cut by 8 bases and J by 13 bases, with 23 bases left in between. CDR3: CASRSSGVDVVLFF. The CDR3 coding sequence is TGTGCCAGCCGATCCTCTGGAGTTGACGTGGTGCTGTTTTTT.

This CDR3 is CASIWGTMNTEAFF. The DNA of the CDR3 is TGTGCCAGCATCTGGGGTACCATGAACACTGAAGCTTTCTTT. V gene TRBV6-5 combines with J gene TRBJ1-1, with D hard to call. The length of the CDR3 is 14 residues. Germline CDR1 is MNHEY and CDR2 is SVGAGI. V dropped 7 bases and J dropped 0 bases, with 12 bases sitting between them.

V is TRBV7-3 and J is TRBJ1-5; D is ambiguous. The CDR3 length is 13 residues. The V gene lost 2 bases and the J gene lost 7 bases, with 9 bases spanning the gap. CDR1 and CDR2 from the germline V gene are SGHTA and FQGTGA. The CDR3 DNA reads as TGTGCCAGCAGCTTAGGGCCCCTACAGCCCCAGCATTTT. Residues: CASSLGPLQPQHF.

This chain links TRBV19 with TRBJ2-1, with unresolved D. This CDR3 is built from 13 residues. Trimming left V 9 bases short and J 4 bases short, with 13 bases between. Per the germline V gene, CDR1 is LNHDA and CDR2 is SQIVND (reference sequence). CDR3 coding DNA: TGTGCCAGCGAAGAAGGATTTTACAATGAGCAGTTCTTC. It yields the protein CASEEGFYNEQFF.

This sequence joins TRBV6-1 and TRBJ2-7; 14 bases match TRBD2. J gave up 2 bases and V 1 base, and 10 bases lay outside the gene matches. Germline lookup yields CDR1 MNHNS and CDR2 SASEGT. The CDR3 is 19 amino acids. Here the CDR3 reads CASSEGGRLAGGRAYEQYF. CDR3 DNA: TGTGCCAGCAGTGAAGGCGGGAGACTAGCGGGAGGGCGGGCCTACGAGCAGTACTTC.

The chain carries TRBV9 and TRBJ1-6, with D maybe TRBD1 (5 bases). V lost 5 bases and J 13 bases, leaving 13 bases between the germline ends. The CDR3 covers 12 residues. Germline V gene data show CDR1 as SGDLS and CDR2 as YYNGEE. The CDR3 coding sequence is TGTGCCAGCAGGTCGGGGGAGGAGCCCCTCCACTTT. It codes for CASRSGEEPLHF. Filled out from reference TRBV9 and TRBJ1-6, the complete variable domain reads DSGVTQTPKHLITATGQRVTLRCSPRSGDLSVYWYQQSLDQGLQFLIQYYNGEERAKGNILERFSAQQFPDLHSELNLSSLELGDSALYFCASRSGEEPLHFGNGTRLTVT.

The chain's CDR3 is CASSFTDGYNEQFF. The CDR3 nucleotides are TGTGCCAGCAGCTTCACCGATGGGTACAATGAGCAGTTCTTC. The rearrangement joins TRBV11-2 to TRBJ2-1, with no clear D. V lost 3 bases, J lost 4 bases, and 10 bases lay in between. This CDR3 comprises 14 residues. Germline CDR1 and CDR2: SGHAT and FQNNGV.

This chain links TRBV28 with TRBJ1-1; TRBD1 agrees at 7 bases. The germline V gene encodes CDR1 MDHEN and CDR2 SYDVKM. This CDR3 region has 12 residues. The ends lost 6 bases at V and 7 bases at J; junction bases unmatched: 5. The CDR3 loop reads CASRRQGLEAFF. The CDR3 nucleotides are TGTGCCAGCAGAAGACAGGGACTTGAAGCTTTCTTT.

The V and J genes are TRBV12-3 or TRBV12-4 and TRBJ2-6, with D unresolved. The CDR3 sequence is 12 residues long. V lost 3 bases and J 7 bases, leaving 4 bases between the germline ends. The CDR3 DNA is TGTGCCAGCAGTTTGAGTGCCAACGTCCTGACTTTC. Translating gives CASSLSANVLTF.

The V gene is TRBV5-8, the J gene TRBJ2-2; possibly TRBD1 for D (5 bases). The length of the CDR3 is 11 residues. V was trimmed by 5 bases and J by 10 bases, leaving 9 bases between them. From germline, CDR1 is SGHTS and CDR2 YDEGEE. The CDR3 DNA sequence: TGTGCCAGCAGGCCGGACACGGAGCTGTTTTTT. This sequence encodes CASRPDTELFF.

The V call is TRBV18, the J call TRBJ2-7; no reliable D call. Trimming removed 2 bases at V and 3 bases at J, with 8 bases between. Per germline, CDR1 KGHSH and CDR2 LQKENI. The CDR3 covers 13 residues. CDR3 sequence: CASSPNSRYEQYF. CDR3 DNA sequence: TGTGCCAGCTCACCAAATTCCCGCTACGAGCAGTACTTC.

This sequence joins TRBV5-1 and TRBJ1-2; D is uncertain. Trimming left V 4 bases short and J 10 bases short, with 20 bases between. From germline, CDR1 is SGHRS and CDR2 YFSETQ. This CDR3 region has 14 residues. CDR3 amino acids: CASSPGSHGLDYTF. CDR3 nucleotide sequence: TGCGCCAGCAGCCCGGGGTCTCATGGCTTGGACTACACCTTC.

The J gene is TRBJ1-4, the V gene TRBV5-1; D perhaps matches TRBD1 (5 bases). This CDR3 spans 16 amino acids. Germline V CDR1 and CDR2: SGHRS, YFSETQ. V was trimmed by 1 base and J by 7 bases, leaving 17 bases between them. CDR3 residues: CASSLNTGTAGEKLFF. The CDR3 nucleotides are TGCGCCAGCAGCTTGAACACCGGGACGGCTGGTGAAAAACTGTTTTTT.

CDR3 bases: TGTGCTAGTGGTGAACAGGGGGAAGCTTTCTTT. It yields the protein CASGEQGEAFF. This chain connects TRBV12-5 to TRBJ1-1; 7 bases match TRBD1. Germline CDR1 is LGHNT and CDR2 is FRNRAP. The CDR3 runs to 11 residues. V trimming: 5 bases; J trimming: 8 bases; junction bases outside the gene matches: 2. Complete variable domain (other parts from reference TRBV12-5 and TRBJ1-1): DARVTQTPRHKVTEMGQEVTMRCQPILGHNTVFWYRQTMMQGLELLAYFRNRAPLDDSGMPKDRFSAEMPDATLATLKIQPSEPRDSAVYFCASGEQGEAFFGQGTRLTVV.

CDR3 loop: CASSLEQYNSPLHF. The CDR3 bases are TGTGCCAGCAGCTTAGAACAATATAATTCACCCCTCCACTTT. The chain is built from TRBV7-9 and TRBJ1-6; D unclear. From germline, CDR1 is SEHNR and CDR2 FQNEAQ (reference sequence). The CDR3 consists of 14 residues. Trimming took off 1 base at V and 4 bases at J, with 5 bases between the two ends.

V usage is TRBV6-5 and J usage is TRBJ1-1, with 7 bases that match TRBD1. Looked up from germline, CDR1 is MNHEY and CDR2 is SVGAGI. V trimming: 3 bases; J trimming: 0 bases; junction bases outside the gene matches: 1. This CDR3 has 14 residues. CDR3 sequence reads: CASSYGQVNTEAFF. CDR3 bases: TGTGCCAGCAGTTATGGACAGGTGAACACTGAAGCTTTCTTT.